This T cell receptor (beta chain) was sequenced for a study of T cell repertoires in cytomegalovirus infection. At the level of the study: Matching HLA type, along with CMV infection, was indicated by public TCR beta signatures. The study, taken as a whole, reports: Dominating the ex vivo response were HLA-C-restricted CMV-specific TCR beta clonotypes.

TCRdb itself ran the reads through MiXCR, one entry per CDR3 protein. This sample has more than 250,000 distinct CDR3 sequences, with approximately 15% found just once. This clonotype came up a few times. Its antigen is unknown. Sequencing was performed on PBMCs. The clonotype comes from a human donor in good health (CMV status not recorded). Some clones in this sample may be carry-over from other donors' samples.

CDR3 in DNA: TGCAGCGTTATCGCGACTAGCAAACGCACAGATACGCAGTATTTT. It is translated as CSVIATSKRTDTQYF. The rearrangement joins TRBV29-1 to TRBJ2-3; 7 bases are a match to TRBD2. CDR3 size: 15 residues. The J segment lost 1 base and the V segment lost 5 bases, leaving 9 bases of the junction unmatched. The germline V gene has CDR1 SQVTM and CDR2 ANQGSEA.